Listed here are 25 T cell receptor beta chains from one sample, sequenced in a study of early T cells in non-severe SARS-CoV-2 infection. TCRdb ran MiXCR on the 5' RACE reads and lists one entry per CDR3 protein. Of 100,000 to 150,000 distinct CDR3 sequences in the sample, around 14% were seen once. The sequenced material came from whole blood. These receptors were collected from an adult who was a healthcare worker with PCR-confirmed SARS-CoV-2 infection or an uninfected control (not recorded which).

This rearrangement joins TRBV7-9 to TRBJ2-3, with D unresolved. The V and J ends lost 5 bases and 8 bases respectively, with 11 bases between them. The CDR3 length is 12 residues. Germline V gene data show CDR1 as SEHNR and CDR2 as FQNEAQ (reference sequence). The DNA for the CDR3 is TGTGCCAGCAGCCCATATCTCGGTACGCAGTATTTT. It codes for CASSPYLGTQYF.

V is TRBV29-1 and J is TRBJ1-5; possible D gene TRBD1, 5 bases. The CDR3 has 12 residues. The V gene's germline CDR1 is SQVTM and CDR2 ANQGSEA. Trimming removed 4 bases from V and 2 bases from J, with 6 bases in between. CDR3 sequence (DNA): TGCAGCGTTGGGGACGGCAATCAGCCCCAGCATTTT. Protein: CSVGDGNQPQHF.

On this clonotype: One end of the junction does not line up with germline, which may come from a read error. Here the CDR3 reads CTVVSGTEAFF. The CDR3, as DNA: TGCACCGTTGTGAGCGGAACTGAAGCTTTCTTT. The V gene is TRBV29-1, the J gene TRBJ1-1, with no clear D. This CDR3 is 11 amino acids long. Germline CDR1 SQVTM, CDR2 ANQGSEA.

This clonotype was recorded a few times. This sequence joins TRBV29-1 and TRBJ2-1, with D perhaps matching TRBD2 (6 bases). This CDR3 is 12 amino acids long. The ends were cut back, 4 bases at V and 5 bases at J, with 9 bases in the middle. Germline values: CDR1 SQVTM, CDR2 ANQGSEA. The DNA for the CDR3 is TGCAGCGTTGGGGACTTGGACAATGAGCAGTTCTTC. Amino acids: CSVGDLDNEQFF.

J is TRBJ1-5 and V is TRBV2, with TRBD1 matching 10 bases. The CDR3 consists of 14 residues. V lost 7 bases and J lost 4; bases outside the gene matches: 4. The germline V gene has CDR1 SNHLY and CDR2 FYNNEI. CDR3 amino acids: CASNRGQGNQPQHF. The CDR3 coding sequence is TGTGCCAGCAATCGGGGACAGGGGAATCAGCCCCAGCATTTT. Together with reference TRBV2 and TRBJ1-5, the CDR3 gives the full variable domain: EPEVTQTPSHQVTQMGQEVILRCVPISNHLYFYWYRQILGQKVEFLVSFYNNEISEKSEIFDDQFSVERPDGSNFTLKIRSTKLEDSAMYFCASNRGQGNQPQHFGDGTRLSIL.

The CDR3 nucleotides are TGTGCCAGCAGCCACACGCAGGGTTCGAACACCGGGGAGCTGTTTTTT. Amino acid sequence: CASSHTQGSNTGELFF. V is TRBV3-1 and J is TRBJ2-2; TRBD1 is a possible D gene (5 bases). The CDR3 is made up of 16 amino acids. The V end was cut by 3 bases, the J end by 0 bases, with 11 bases between. From germline, CDR1 is LGHDT and CDR2 YNNKEL (reference sequence).

Many counts were recorded for this clonotype. The chain couples TRBV10-3 to TRBJ2-3; possible D gene TRBD2, 6 bases. Germline-derived CDR1 and CDR2 are ENHRY and SYGVKD. The CDR3 is made up of 13 amino acids. Trimming stripped 5 bases from V and 5 bases from J, with 11 bases between. CDR3 protein: CAISTGDVDTQYF. The CDR3 DNA reads TGTGCCATCAGTACGGGGGACGTAGATACGCAGTATTTT.

This clonotype occurred once. The chain couples TRBV15 to TRBJ2-2; D may be TRBD1 or TRBD2 (5 bases each). Germline V lookup: CDR1 LNHNV, CDR2 YYDKDF (reference sequence). Trimming shortened V by 0 bases and J by 8 bases, and 10 bases separated the two germline ends. The CDR3 has 14 amino acids. The CDR3 DNA follows: TGTGCCACCAGCAGAGAGTTGGGGGTAGGGGAGCTGTTTTTT. Residues: CATSRELGVGELFF.

A few counts support this clonotype. The chain has TRBV18 and TRBJ1-5; the D is unclear. The V end was cut by 2 bases, the J end by 6 bases, with 11 bases between. Germline values: CDR1 KGHSH, CDR2 LQKENI. CDR3 length: 14 amino acids. CDR3 nucleotides: TGTGCCAGCTCACCAGCAGGCGAGGGTCAGCCCCAGCATTTT. Translating gives CASSPAGEGQPQHF.

The V and J genes are TRBV30 and TRBJ1-1, with TRBD1 matching 7 bases. In germline, CDR1 is GTSNPN, CDR2 SVGIG (reference sequence). CDR3 length equals 13 residues. J lost 3 bases, V lost 3 bases, and 4 bases had no gene match. The CDR3 DNA follows: TGTGCCTGGAGCGAGGGGGCCGACACTGAAGCTTTCTTT. Its protein product is CAWSEGADTEAFF.

The J gene is TRBJ1-1, the V gene TRBV5-1; D is unresolved. This CDR3 has 14 residues. The V end was cut by 4 bases, the J end by 2 bases, with 12 bases between. Germline V gene sequence: CDR1 SGHRS, CDR2 YFSETQ. DNA for the CDR3: TGCGCCAGCAGCCCCTCGGGAAGCAACACTGAAGCTTTCTTT. This translates into CASSPSGSNTEAFF.

This clonotype occurred many times. The chain carries TRBV10-1 and TRBJ1-1; D unresolved. CDR1 and CDR2 from the germline V gene are WNHNN and SYGVQD (reference sequence). V was pared by 5 bases and J by 1 base, with 8 bases between. CDR3 length equals 13 residues. The CDR3 nucleotides read TGCGCCAGCAGTCCTAAGGAGAACACTGAAGCTTTCTTT. It is translated as CASSPKENTEAFF.

CDR3 in amino acids: CSVVTGLQFF. The CDR3 nucleotides are TGCAGCGTTGTGACAGGCCTTCAGTTCTTC. The V gene is TRBV29-1, the J gene TRBJ2-1; TRBD1 might be the D (6 bases). V was trimmed by 4 bases and J by 13 bases, leaving 11 bases between them. The CDR3 is made up of 10 amino acids. Germline CDR1 is SQVTM and CDR2 is ANQGSEA.

The chain uses TRBV12-3 or TRBV12-4 and TRBJ2-1; D is undetermined. The CDR3 length is 13 residues. Trimming took 4 bases from V and 7 from J, leaving 11 bases between them. CDR3 DNA: TGTGCCAGCAGTTCCCCGTCCAGGAATGAGCAGTTCTTC. Protein sequence: CASSSPSRNEQFF.

The CDR3, as DNA: TGTGCCAGCAAAACATCCAGCTCCTACAATGAGCAGTTCTTC. Encoded protein: CASKTSSSYNEQFF. The genes are TRBV2 and TRBJ2-1, with D unresolved. Germline values: CDR1 SNHLY, CDR2 FYNNEI. The germline V and J ends were trimmed by 7 bases and 0 bases, with 10 bases remaining between them. The CDR3 has 14 amino acids.

For this clonotype: Relative to the germline gene, one junction end is altered; a read error may explain this. This chain links TRBV4-1 with TRBJ1-4; no clear D gene. CDR1 is MGHRA and CDR2 is YSYEKL in the germline V gene. The CDR3 has 15 amino acids. CDR3 nucleotides: TGCGCCAGCAGCCAAGACTGGACGGTCAATGAGAAACTGTTTTTT. It is translated as CASSQDWTVNEKLFF.

The rearrangement joins TRBV3-1 to TRBJ2-1; D unresolved. Germline V gives CDR1 LGHDT, CDR2 YNNKEL (reference sequence). The CDR3 has 13 residues. V lost 0 bases and J 4 bases, leaving 4 bases between the germline ends. The CDR3 loop reads CASSQDRYNEQFF. The CDR3, as DNA: TGTGCCAGCAGCCAAGACCGGTACAATGAGCAGTTCTTC.

This chain joins TRBV6-2 or TRBV6-3 and TRBJ1-2, with 8 bases matching TRBD1. CDR3 length: 14 amino acids. In germline, CDR1 is MNHEY, CDR2 SVGEGT. V lost 10 bases to trimming and J lost 5 bases; unmatched junction nucleotides: 12. Written as DNA, the CDR3 is TGTGCCACCAGAACTCAGGACAGGGCATATGGCTACACCTTC. It translates to CATRTQDRAYGYTF.

This clonotype turned up a few times. This chain links TRBV7-9 with TRBJ2-3; possibly TRBD1 for D (6 bases). Germline CDR1 and CDR2: SEHNR and FQNEAQ (reference sequence). Trimming took 4 bases from V and 2 from J, leaving 13 bases between them. CDR3 length equals 15 residues. CDR3 sequence (DNA): TGTGCCAGCAGCTCAAAAGGACAGTTCACAGATACGCAGTATTTT. Translation: CASSSKGQFTDTQYF.

This chain connects TRBV7-2 to TRBJ2-1; 8 bases map to TRBD2. The CDR3 runs 15 residues. Germline CDR1 SGHTA, CDR2 FQGNSA. Trimming removed 5 bases from V and 7 bases from J; junction bases left unmatched: 10. CDR3 amino acids: CASSRGQLAANEQFF. In DNA form, the CDR3 reads TGTGCCAGCAGCCGCGGACAACTAGCGGCAAATGAGCAGTTCTTC.

V is TRBV5-1 and J is TRBJ1-6; D may be TRBD1 (6 bases). Trimming removed 0 bases at V and 0 bases at J, with 13 bases between. The CDR3 is made up of 18 amino acids. Germline-derived CDR1 and CDR2 are SGHRS and YFSETQ. CDR3 protein: CASSLATGLSSYNSPLHF. In nucleotides, the CDR3 is TGCGCCAGCAGCTTGGCTACAGGGTTGAGCTCCTATAATTCACCCCTCCACTTT.

This chain joins TRBV4-1 and TRBJ2-5, with D perhaps TRBD2 (5 bases). CDR1 and CDR2 from the germline V gene are MGHRA and YSYEKL. V lost 0 bases, J lost 9 bases, and 8 bases lay in between. The CDR3 sequence is 12 residues long. For the CDR3, the DNA is TGCGCCAGCAGCCAAGAACGGGGTTCCCAGTACTTC. Its protein product is CASSQERGSQYF.

This clonotype was detected a few times. This chain uses TRBV3-1 with TRBJ2-3; TRBD2 aligns across 9 bases. Germline V gene sequence: CDR1 LGHDT, CDR2 YNNKEL (reference sequence). Trimming at V came to 1 base and at J to 8 bases, leaving 19 bases not matched to a gene. CDR3 length: 19 residues. The CDR3 sequence is CASSQARRSSSGARGTQYF. DNA of the CDR3: TGTGCCAGCAGCCAAGCCCGTCGCTCTTCTAGCGGGGCGAGGGGTACGCAGTATTTT.

This clonotype was counted only a few times. The chain combines TRBV7-9 with TRBJ2-5; 8 nucleotides agree with TRBD1. The length of the CDR3 is 15 residues. Trimming took 5 bases from V and 5 from J; bases not matched to a gene: 10. Germline assignment: CDR1 SEHNR and CDR2 FQNEAQ (reference sequence). The CDR3 region has the DNA TGTGCCAGCAGCCTAGGACAGGGAGACTCGGAGACCCAGTACTTC. Amino acids: CASSLGQGDSETQYF.

The sample holds a few counts of this clonotype. The rearrangement links TRBV6-5 to TRBJ1-5; 7 nucleotides match TRBD1. The CDR3 runs 16 residues. The germline V gene has CDR1 MNHEY and CDR2 SVGAGI. Losses at the gene ends were 6 bases for V and 4 bases for J; bases not matched to a gene: 12. CDR3 nucleotide sequence: TGTGCCAGCAGCCGGGACAGCTATTCGGGAAATCAGCCCCAGCATTTT. Translation gives CASSRDSYSGNQPQHF.